This TCR beta chain appears in the sequencing data of a study of blood T cell repertoires in COVID-19. Study context: The United States, Italy and Spain supplied acute and convalescent COVID-19 samples. PBMCs, B-cell-depleted T cells, or T cells provided the cDNA or gDNA that made up the material.

V was trimmed by 0 bases and J by 1 base, leaving 5 bases between them. This CDR3 contains 14 residues. Germline CDR1 reads MNHEY; CDR2 reads SVGAGI. As originally analysed: Cell counts per sample came from amplifying reference gene primers. Sequencing was performed with immunoSEQ multiplex PCR; in TCRdb, only in-frame clones are kept and a portion is missing. That table supplies the V and J calls and clone size; D and trimming were determined from the DNA. This table holds more than 85,000 clones, 60% to 80% found once. The rearrangement links TRBV6-5 to TRBJ2-3, with no clear D. The receptor's source is a woman older than 75 with active or convalescent COVID-19. Sequencing was performed on peripheral blood. For the CDR3, the DNA is TGTGCCAGCAGTTACTCCCTAGGCACAGATACGCAGTATTTT. Its protein is CASSYSLGTDTQYF.